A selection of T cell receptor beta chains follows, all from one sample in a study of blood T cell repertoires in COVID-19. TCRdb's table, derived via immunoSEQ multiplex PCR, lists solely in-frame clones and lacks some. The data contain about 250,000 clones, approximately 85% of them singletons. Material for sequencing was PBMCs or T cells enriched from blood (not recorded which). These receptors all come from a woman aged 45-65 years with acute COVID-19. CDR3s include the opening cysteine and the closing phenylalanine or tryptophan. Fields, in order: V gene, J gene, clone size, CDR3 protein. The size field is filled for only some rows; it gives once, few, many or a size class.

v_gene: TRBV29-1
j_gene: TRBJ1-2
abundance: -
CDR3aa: CSVEDYRDNGYTF

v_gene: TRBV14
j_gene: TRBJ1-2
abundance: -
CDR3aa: CASSQNRGGSYGYTF

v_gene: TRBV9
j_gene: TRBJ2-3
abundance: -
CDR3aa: CASSVRGVPGTDTQYF

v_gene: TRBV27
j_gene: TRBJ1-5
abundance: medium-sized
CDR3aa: CASSSGTGGGSNQPQHF

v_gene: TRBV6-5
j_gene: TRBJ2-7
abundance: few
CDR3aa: CASSPGAYEQYF

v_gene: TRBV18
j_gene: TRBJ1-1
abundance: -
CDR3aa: CASYEGAGTEAFF

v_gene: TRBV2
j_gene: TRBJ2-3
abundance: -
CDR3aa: CASTRTSGGLDTQYF

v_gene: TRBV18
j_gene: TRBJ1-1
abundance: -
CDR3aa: CASSPGQSNTEAFF

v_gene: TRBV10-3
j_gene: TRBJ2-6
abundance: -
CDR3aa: CAISSDRAGANVLTF

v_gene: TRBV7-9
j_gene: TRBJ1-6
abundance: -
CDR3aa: CASSLAGRRTGTSPLHF

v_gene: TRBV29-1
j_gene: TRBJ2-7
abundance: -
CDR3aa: CSVEDRQTYEQYF

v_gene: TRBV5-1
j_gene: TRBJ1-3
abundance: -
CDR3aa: CASSPGQGGNTIYF

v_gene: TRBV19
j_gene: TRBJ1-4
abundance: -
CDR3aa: CASSIYSSDWRATNEKLFF

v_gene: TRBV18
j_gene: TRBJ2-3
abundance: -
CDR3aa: CASSPLAGGGDTQYF

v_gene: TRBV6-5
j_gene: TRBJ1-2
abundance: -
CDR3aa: CASSLQGWGYTF

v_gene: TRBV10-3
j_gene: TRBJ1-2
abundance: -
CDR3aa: CAISESKDRGLFNYGYTF

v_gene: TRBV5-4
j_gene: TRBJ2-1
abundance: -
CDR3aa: CASSPDGVSYNEQFF

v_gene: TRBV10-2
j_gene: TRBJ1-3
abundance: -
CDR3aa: CASSLGDRGYSGNTIYF

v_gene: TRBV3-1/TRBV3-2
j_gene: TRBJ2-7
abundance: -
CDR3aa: CASSQDQAGRYEQYF

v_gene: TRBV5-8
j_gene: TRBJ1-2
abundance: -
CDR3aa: CASSLVWRPSINYGYTF

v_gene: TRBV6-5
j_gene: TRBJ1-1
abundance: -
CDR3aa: CASSHLSRGRTEAFF

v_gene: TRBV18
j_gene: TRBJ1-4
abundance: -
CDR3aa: CASSPLSFQVPTNEKLFF

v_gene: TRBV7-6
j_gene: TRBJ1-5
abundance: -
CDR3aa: CASSLGPGQGVGQPQHF

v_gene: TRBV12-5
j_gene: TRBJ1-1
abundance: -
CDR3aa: CASGLMAGEAFF

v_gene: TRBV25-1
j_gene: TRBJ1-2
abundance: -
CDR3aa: CASSEAGTAVYTF

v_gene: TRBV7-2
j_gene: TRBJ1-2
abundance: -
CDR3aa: CASNNPQRNHYGYTF

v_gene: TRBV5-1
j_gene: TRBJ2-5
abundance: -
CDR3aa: CASSPDRTETQYF

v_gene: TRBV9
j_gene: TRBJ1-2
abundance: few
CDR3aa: CASTEGAANYGYTF

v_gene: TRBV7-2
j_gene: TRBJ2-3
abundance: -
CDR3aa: CASSSSAGGPLETQYF

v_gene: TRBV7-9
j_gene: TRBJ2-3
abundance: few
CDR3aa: CASSSGLAVSTDTQYF

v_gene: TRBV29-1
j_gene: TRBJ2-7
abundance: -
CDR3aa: CSAFEGGGQPQLYEQYF

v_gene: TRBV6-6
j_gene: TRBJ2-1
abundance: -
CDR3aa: CASSSGLAGVHEQFF

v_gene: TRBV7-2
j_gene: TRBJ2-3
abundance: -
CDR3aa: CASSLAHNTDTQYF

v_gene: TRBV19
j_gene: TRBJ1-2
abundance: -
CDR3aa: CASSMGQNYGYTF

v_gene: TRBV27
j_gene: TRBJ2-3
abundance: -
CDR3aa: CASSRTGGAGRNTDTQYF